The 21 T cell receptor beta chains presented below share a single source sample, sequenced in a study of T-cell reconstitution after alpha-beta-depleted transplantation in children. A library of TCRbeta sequences, prepared with unique molecular identifiers, was generated. MiXCR, run by TCRdb on the PCR reads, gives a single entry per CDR3 protein. The sample consists of roughly 500,000 distinct CDR3 sequences, under 15% of them appearing once. The specimen was PBMCs from the stem cell graft donor, collected from the stem cell graft. These receptors came from a human donor who donated a stem cell graft to a child with combined immunodeficiency.

The rearrangement uses TRBV6-1 and TRBJ2-1; TRBD2 matches at 15 bases. The CDR3 extends over 20 amino acids. Per the germline V gene, CDR1 is MNHNS and CDR2 is SASEGT. After removal of 2 bases from V and 0 bases from J, the junction contained 8 bases not matched to a gene. The CDR3 is CASSELGLAGGSSSYNEQFF. CDR3 nucleotide sequence: TGTGCCAGCAGTGAACTAGGACTAGCGGGGGGGTCCAGCTCCTACAATGAGCAGTTCTTC.

For this clonotype: The junction shows a germline mismatch at one end, possibly a read error. This chain uses TRBV4-2 with TRBJ2-3; D is ambiguous. Germline CDR1 and CDR2: LGHNA and YNFKEQ. The CDR3 is 15 residues long. The CDR3 DNA follows: TGTGCCAACAGCCAAGAACGGCTTTCCCCAGATACGCAGTATTTT. This translates into CANSQERLSPDTQYF.

This clonotype appeared many times. The chain has TRBV7-2 and TRBJ1-4; 9 bases are a match to TRBD1. CDR1 and CDR2 from the germline V gene are SGHTA and FQGNSA. V gave up 6 bases and J gave up 7 bases; unmatched junction bases: 9. The CDR3 is 15 amino acids. The CDR3 bases are TGTGCCAGCAGTCCTCCGACAGGGGGGAGTGAAAAACTGTTTTTT. This translates into CASSPPTGGSEKLFF. Full variable domain (outside the CDR3, taken from reference TRBV7-2 and TRBJ1-4): GAGVSQSPSNKVTEKGKDVELRCDPISGHTALYWYRQSLGQGLEFLIYFQGNSAPDKSGLPSDRFSAERTGGSVSTLTIQRTQQEDSAVYLCASSPPTGGSEKLFFGSGTQLSVL.

This clonotype was detected only a few times. The rearrangement joins TRBV12-3 or TRBV12-4 to TRBJ2-3; TRBD2 aligns across 9 bases. This CDR3 is 13 amino acids long. Germline trimming cut 8 bases from V and 3 bases from J; bases unmatched to any gene: 3. CDR3 DNA sequence: TGTGCCAGCGTCAGCGGGGGGACAGATACGCAGTATTTT. It translates to CASVSGGTDTQYF.

The gene calls are TRBV28 and TRBJ2-3; D is unresolved. The germline V gene has CDR1 MDHEN and CDR2 SYDVKM. Trimming shortened V by 5 bases and J by 0 bases, and 12 bases separated the two germline ends. CDR3 length: 15 amino acids. CDR3 bases: TGTGCCAGCAGTAGAAGGGTGTCTAGCACAGATACGCAGTATTTT. It encodes CASSRRVSSTDTQYF.

The V gene is TRBV5-6, the J gene TRBJ2-7; 9 bases line up with TRBD1. This CDR3 has 15 residues. V shed 2 bases and J 4 bases; nucleotides not matched to a gene: 7. The germline CDR1 and CDR2 sequences are SGHDT and YYEEEE. The CDR3 loop is CASSFMTGGIYEQYF. DNA of the CDR3: TGTGCCAGCAGCTTTATGACAGGGGGAATTTACGAGCAGTACTTC.

Only a few counts were recorded for this clonotype. The chain couples TRBV4-1 to TRBJ2-1; 15 nucleotides line up with TRBD2. This CDR3 is 21 amino acids long. V lost 1 base, J lost 0 bases, and 10 bases stayed unmatched. CDR1 and CDR2 from the germline V gene are MGHRA and YSYEKL. The CDR3 DNA is TGCGCCAGCAGCCAAGTTCTCCCGGGACTAGCGGGAGGTAACTCCTACAATGAGCAGTTCTTC. It specifies CASSQVLPGLAGGNSYNEQFF.

The rearrangement links TRBV6-5 to TRBJ2-5; D is unresolved. V dropped 2 bases and J dropped 1 base, with 8 bases sitting between them. CDR1 MNHEY and CDR2 SVGAGI come from the germline V gene. CDR3 length: 14 residues. The CDR3 DNA reads as TGTGCCAGCAGTTACGGTCATCGCCAAGAGACCCAGTACTTC. Protein product: CASSYGHRQETQYF.

This clonotype came up a few times. The V gene is TRBV7-2, the J gene TRBJ1-1; no clear D gene. V was clipped by 4 bases and J by 8 bases, with 11 bases between them. The CDR3 length is 12 residues. Germline values: CDR1 SGHTA, CDR2 FQGNSA. The DNA of the CDR3 is TGTGCCAGCAGCTCTTCGCAGTTAGAAGCTTTCTTT. It encodes CASSSSQLEAFF.

At least ten counts were recorded for this clonotype. CDR3 DNA: TGTGCCAGCAGTCCTTTCGCCGGCTCTGGGGCCAACGTCCTGACTTTC. Amino acid sequence: CASSPFAGSGANVLTF. The chain joins TRBV12-3 or TRBV12-4 to TRBJ2-6; D is undetermined. CDR3 length: 16 amino acids. Trimming left V 5 bases short and J 0 bases short, with 11 bases between.

This clonotype has ten or more counts. The rearrangement links TRBV28 to TRBJ1-5; unclear D gene. Germline assignment: CDR1 MDHEN and CDR2 SYDVKM. V lost 3 bases and J 4 bases, leaving 4 bases between the germline ends. The CDR3 sequence is 12 residues long. The CDR3 DNA is TGTGCCAGCAGTTTGTTTAATCAGCCCCAGCATTTT. As protein: CASSLFNQPQHF.

This clonotype was seen repeatedly, ten times or more. The chain joins TRBV10-3 to TRBJ2-7, with 13 bases lining up with TRBD2. Germline-derived CDR1 and CDR2 are ENHRY and SYGVKD. Trimming took 6 bases from V and 4 from J; bases not matched to a gene: 3. The CDR3 consists of 14 residues. CDR3 DNA sequence: TGTGCCATCAGGCCGGGACTAGCGGGATACGAGCAGTACTTC. It encodes CAIRPGLAGYEQYF.

This clonotype came up many times. J is TRBJ2-7 and V is TRBV4-3; 7 nucleotides match TRBD1. Germline lookup yields CDR1 LGHNA and CDR2 YSLEER. V trimming: 2 bases; J trimming: 1 base; junction bases outside the gene matches: 8. The CDR3 spans 16 residues. CDR3 sequence reads: CASSQNRGKASYEQYF. The CDR3 DNA reads TGCGCCAGCAGCCAAAACAGGGGAAAGGCATCCTACGAGCAGTACTTC.

This clonotype was observed a few times. The chain joins TRBV12-3 or TRBV12-4 to TRBJ2-1; TRBD1 matches at 8 bases. V lost 7 bases to trimming and J lost 8 bases; unmatched junction nucleotides: 13. The CDR3 has 15 amino acids. The CDR3 nucleotides read TGTGCCAGCACCTGGGGGCAGGGGGCGCGAGATGAGCAGTTCTTC. Translation: CASTWGQGARDEQFF.

V usage is TRBV13 and J usage is TRBJ2-5, with D possibly being TRBD1 (6 bases). The CDR3 sequence is 13 residues long. V was shortened by 5 bases and J by 1 base, with 8 bases between the two germline ends. The germline gives CDR1 PRHDT, CDR2 FYEKMQ (reference sequence). The CDR3 here is CASSVDSQETQYF. The CDR3 DNA sequence: TGTGCCAGCAGCGTGGACAGCCAAGAGACCCAGTACTTC.

There are many counts of this clonotype. The J gene is TRBJ2-7, the V gene TRBV6-5, with D maybe TRBD1 (7 bases). V lost 2 bases and J lost 2, with 13 bases in between. The CDR3 consists of 15 residues. In germline, CDR1 is MNHEY, CDR2 SVGAGI. CDR3 nucleotide sequence: TGTGCCAGCAGTTACGGCGGGGACAGAACCTACGAGCAGTACTTC. Translation gives CASSYGGDRTYEQYF.

This clonotype showed up just a few times. The gene calls are TRBV30 and TRBJ2-3; D call uncertain. V lost 3 bases to trimming and J lost 6 bases, with 19 bases between them. Per the germline V gene, CDR1 is GTSNPN and CDR2 is SVGIG (reference sequence). This CDR3 region has 15 residues. The CDR3 DNA sequence: TGTGCCTGGAGCCATCTACCGCCCGGGTCTGATACGCAGTATTTT. Residues: CAWSHLPPGSDTQYF.

The chain uses TRBV6-1 and TRBJ2-7; TRBD1 matches at 11 bases. The V segment lost 6 bases and the J segment 6 bases; nucleotides outside the gene matches: 4. Germline values: CDR1 MNHNS, CDR2 SASEGT. This CDR3 has 13 residues. The CDR3 DNA reads as TGTGCCAGCAGGTCCGGGACAGGGGGCGAGCAGTACTTC. Encoded protein: CASRSGTGGEQYF.

This clonotype has only a few counts. The chain joins TRBV4-1 to TRBJ2-1, with D unresolved. The CDR3 length is 14 residues. V lost 5 bases, J lost 0 bases, and 8 bases lay in between. From germline, CDR1 is MGHRA and CDR2 YSYEKL. CDR3 loop: CASSGRVSYNEQFF. CDR3 nucleotide sequence: TGCGCCAGCAGCGGCCGGGTCTCCTACAATGAGCAGTTCTTC.

The chain links TRBV27 to TRBJ2-5, with TRBD2 as a possible D gene (7 bases). The CDR3 is 16 amino acids. The V end lost 6 bases, the J end lost 4 bases, and 21 bases lay between the germline ends. Germline V gene lookup returns CDR1 MNHEY and CDR2 SMNVEV (reference sequence). CDR3 sequence (DNA): TGTGCCAGCAGCCACGGGGGGCCAGGGGAGGGAGAGACCCAGTACTTC. This gives the protein CASSHGGPGEGETQYF.

The table lists this clonotype with a few counts. J is TRBJ1-4 and V is TRBV20-1; 7 nucleotides agree with TRBD1. The CDR3 spans 18 residues. In germline, CDR1 is DFQATT, CDR2 SNEGSKA (reference sequence). Trimming removed 0 bases from V and 0 bases from J; junction bases left unmatched: 10. The CDR3 spells CSARDFRQGPTTNEKLFF. CDR3 nucleotides: TGCAGTGCTAGAGATTTCAGACAGGGCCCTACAACTAATGAAAAACTGTTTTTT.